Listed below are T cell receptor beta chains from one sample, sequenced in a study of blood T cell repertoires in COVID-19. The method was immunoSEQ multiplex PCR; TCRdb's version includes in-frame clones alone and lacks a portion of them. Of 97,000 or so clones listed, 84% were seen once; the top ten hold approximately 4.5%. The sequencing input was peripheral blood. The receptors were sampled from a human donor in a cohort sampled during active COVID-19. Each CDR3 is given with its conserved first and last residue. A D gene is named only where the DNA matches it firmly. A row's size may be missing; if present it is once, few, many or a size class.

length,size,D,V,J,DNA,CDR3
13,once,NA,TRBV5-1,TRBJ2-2,TGCGCCAGCAGCTTACAGGGAACCGGGGAGCTGTTTTTT,CASSLQGTGELFF
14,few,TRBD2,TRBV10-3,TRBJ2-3,TGTGCCATCAGTGTGCGGGGGGCCTCAGATACGCAGTATTTT,CAISVRGASDTQYF
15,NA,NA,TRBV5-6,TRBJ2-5,TGTGCCAGCAGCTTGGCGGGGTGGGGTCAAGAGACCCAGTACTTC,CASSLAGWGQETQYF
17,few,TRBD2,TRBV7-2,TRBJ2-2,TGTGCCAGCAGCTTAGCTAGCGGGGGGGCGAACACCGGGGAGCTGTTTTTT,CASSLASGGANTGELFF
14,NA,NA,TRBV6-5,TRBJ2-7,TGTGCCAGCAGCCGACAGACTCAAGCCTACGAGCAGTACTTC,CASSRQTQAYEQYF
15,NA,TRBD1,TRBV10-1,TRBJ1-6,TGCGCCAGCAGTGAGTCAACAGGGGGCTGGTCACCCCTCCACTTT,CASSESTGGWSPLHF
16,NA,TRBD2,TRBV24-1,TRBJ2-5,TGTGCCACCAGTGATCCTATAGCGGGGGGTCGGGAGACCCAGTACTTC,CATSDPIAGGRETQYF
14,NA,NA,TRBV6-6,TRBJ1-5,TGTGCCAGCAGTTCCGGGCAGGGGAATCAGCCCCAGCATTTT,CASSSGQGNQPQHF
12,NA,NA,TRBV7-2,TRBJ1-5,TGTGCCAGCAGCTTAGTTGACAGCCCGCAGCATTTT,CASSLVDSPQHF
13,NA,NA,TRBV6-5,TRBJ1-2,TGTGCCAGTGCGAAAGGACAGTATTATGGCTACACCTTC,CASAKGQYYGYTF
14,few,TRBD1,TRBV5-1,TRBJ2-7,TGCGCCAGCAGCCCCGGACAGGGCCGGTACGAGCAGTACTTC,CASSPGQGRYEQYF
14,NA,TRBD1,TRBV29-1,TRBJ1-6,TGCAGCGTAAGACAGGGGGCGAGTGGGTCACCCCTCCACTTT,CSVRQGASGSPLHF
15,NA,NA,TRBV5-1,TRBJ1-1,TGCGCCAGCAGCTTTACAGGGATTCCGAACACTGAAGCTTTCTTT,CASSFTGIPNTEAFF
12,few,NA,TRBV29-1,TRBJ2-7,TGCAGCGTTGAAGAGCGCTCCTACGAGCAGTACTTC,CSVEERSYEQYF
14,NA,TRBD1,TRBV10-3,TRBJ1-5,TGTGCCATCAGTACCGGGACAGCAAATCAGCCCCAGCATTTT,CAISTGTANQPQHF
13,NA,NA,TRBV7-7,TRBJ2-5,TGTGCCAGCAGCTCGGGATTTCAAGAGACCCAGTACTTC,CASSSGFQETQYF
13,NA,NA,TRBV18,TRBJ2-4,TGTGCCAGCTCACCACTCGGGAAAAACATTCAGTACTTC,CASSPLGKNIQYF
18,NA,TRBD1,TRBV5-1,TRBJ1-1,TGCGCCAGCAGCTTGGGTCAGGGGGCTCGGAGGGTGAACACTGAAGCTTTCTTT,CASSLGQGARRVNTEAFF
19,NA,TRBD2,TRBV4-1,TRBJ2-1,TGCGCCAGCAGCCAAGATCGGGCTAGCGGGGGGGCCGGAGACAATGAGCAGTTCTTC,CASSQDRASGGAGDNEQFF
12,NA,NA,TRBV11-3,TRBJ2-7,TGTGCCAGCAGCGGGGGCCGCTACGAGCAGTACTTC,CASSGGRYEQYF
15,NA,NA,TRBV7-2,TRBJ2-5,TGTGCCAGCAGCTTAGAGGTTCAGCGCCAAGAGACCCAGTACTTC,CASSLEVQRQETQYF
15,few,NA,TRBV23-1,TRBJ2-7,TGCGCCAGCAGTCATTTCCGGGACAAGCCCTTGTGGCAGTACTTC,CASSHFRDKPLWQYF
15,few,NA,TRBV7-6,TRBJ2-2,TGTGCCAGCAGCCCGGCCTCATCCGGGACCGGGGAGCTGTTTTTT,CASSPASSGTGELFF
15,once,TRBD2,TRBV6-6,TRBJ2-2,TGTGCCAGCAGTCCACGAGCGGGGGGTATCGGGGAGCTGTTTTTT,CASSPRAGGIGELFF
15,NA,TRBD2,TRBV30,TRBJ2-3,TGTGCCTGGAGCCGGGTAGCGGGGTCACTAGATACGCAGTATTTT,CAWSRVAGSLDTQYF
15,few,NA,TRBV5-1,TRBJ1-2,TGCGCCAGCAGCTTGCTAGGAGAATGGTACTATGGCTACACCTTC,CASSLLGEWYYGYTF
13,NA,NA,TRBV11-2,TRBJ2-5,TGTGCCAGCAGCTTAGATGAAACTAGCCGACTGTACTTC,CASSLDETSRLYF
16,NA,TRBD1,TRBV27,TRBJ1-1,TGTGCCAGCAGTTTATTAGGTGGGACAGGGCGCACTGAAGCTTTCTTT,CASSLLGGTGRTEAFF
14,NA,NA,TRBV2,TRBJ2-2,TGTGCCAGCCGGGACTCCCCGAACACCGGGGAGCTGTTTTTT,CASRDSPNTGELFF
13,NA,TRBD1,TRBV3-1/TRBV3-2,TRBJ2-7,TGTGCCAACTATGACAGGGGGCTCGACGAGCAGTACTTC,CANYDRGLDEQYF
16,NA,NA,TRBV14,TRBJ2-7,TGTGCCAGCAGCCGGCAGGTGGCAGGGGCCACCTACGAGCAGTACTTC,CASSRQVAGATYEQYF
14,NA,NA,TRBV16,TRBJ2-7,TGTGCCAGCAGCCAATCCCCGGACAGCTACGAGCAGTACTTC,CASSQSPDSYEQYF
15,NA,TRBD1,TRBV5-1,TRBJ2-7,TGCGCCAGCAGGTCCTTGGGGACAGGGGGCTACGAGCAGTACTTC,CASRSLGTGGYEQYF
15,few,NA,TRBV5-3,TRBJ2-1,TGTGCCAGAAGCCCAGGTTTTCTTGCCTACAATGAGCAGTTCTTC,CARSPGFLAYNEQFF
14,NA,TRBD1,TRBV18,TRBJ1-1,TGTGCCAGCTCACTGGGACAGACGAACACTGAAGCTTTCTTT,CASSLGQTNTEAFF
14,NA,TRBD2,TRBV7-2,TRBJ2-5,TGTGCCAGCAGCGAGACTAGCGGGGGGAAGACCCAGTACTTC,CASSETSGGKTQYF
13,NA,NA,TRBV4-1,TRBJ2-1,TGCGCCAGCAGCCAAGTTACCGAGAATGAGCAGTTCTTC,CASSQVTENEQFF
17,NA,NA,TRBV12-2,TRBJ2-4,TGTGCAAGTCGCGATGACGGGACAGGGCGGGCCAAAAACATTCAGTACTTC,CASRDDGTGRAKNIQYF
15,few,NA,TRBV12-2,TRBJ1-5,TGTGCAAGTCGGCCCAGGACAGTTAGCAATCAGCCCCAGCATTTT,CASRPRTVSNQPQHF
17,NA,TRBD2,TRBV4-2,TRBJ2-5,TGTGCCAGCAGCCAAGAGAGTAGCGGGGGGGCCGGTGAGACCCAGTACTTC,CASSQESSGGAGETQYF
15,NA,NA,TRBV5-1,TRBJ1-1,TGCGCCAGCAGCCAAACGTTACAGGGTAACACTGAAGCTTTCTTT,CASSQTLQGNTEAFF
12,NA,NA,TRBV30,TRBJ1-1,TGTGCCTGGAGTCGGGAAGAGACTGAAGCTTTCTTT,CAWSREETEAFF
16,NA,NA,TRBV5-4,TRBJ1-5,TGTGCCAGCAGCTTGGGTCCGGAACGGGTGGATCAGCCCCAGCATTTT,CASSLGPERVDQPQHF
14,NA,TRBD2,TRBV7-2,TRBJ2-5,TGTGCCAGCAGCCGGGCGGGGGTTAAAGAGACCCAGTACTTC,CASSRAGVKETQYF
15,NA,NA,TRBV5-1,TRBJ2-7,TGCGCCAGCAGCTTGGAGGTAGGGGTCTCCTACGAGCAGTACTTC,CASSLEVGVSYEQYF